The 5 T cell receptor beta chains below were found in one sample sequenced in a study of blood T cell repertoires in COVID-19. Libraries were prepared by immunoSEQ multiplex PCR; TCRdb keeps only in-frame clonotypes and omits some of them. Altogether 200,000 or so clones are present, approximately 80% being singletons, with the ten largest covering over 9.5%. The sample consisted of peripheral blood. The source of these receptors is a woman aged 80 or over with acute or convalescent COVID-19.

The chain links TRBV5-1 to TRBJ1-2; 8 bases match TRBD1. V was clipped by 2 bases and J by 5 bases; unmatched bases: 5. This CDR3 spans 14 amino acids. CDR1 is SGHRS, CDR2 YFSETQ, per germline. The CDR3 protein is CASSFGQGLYGYTF. The CDR3 DNA reads TGCGCCAGCAGCTTCGGACAGGGCCTGTATGGCTACACCTTC.

J is TRBJ2-2 and V is TRBV6-2 or TRBV6-3, with D possibly being TRBD1 (6 bases). V lost 4 bases and J lost 3, with 9 bases in between. The CDR3 extends over 14 amino acids. Germline assignment: CDR1 MNHEY and CDR2 SVGEGT. This CDR3 reads CASSFGQYTGELFF. CDR3 nucleotide sequence: TGTGCCAGCAGTTTCGGACAGTACACCGGGGAGCTGTTTTTT.

V and J are TRBV18 and TRBJ1-6; D is possibly TRBD1 (5 bases). Germline V gene data show CDR1 as KGHSH and CDR2 as LQKENI. This CDR3 has 16 amino acids. Trimming took 2 bases from V and 9 from J, leaving 17 bases between them. The CDR3 region has the DNA TGTGCCAGCTCACCAGCACCGCAGGGATTGAGTTCACCCCTCCACTTT. As protein: CASSPAPQGLSSPLHF.

The CDR3 sequence is CASSSTGYEQYF. The CDR3 DNA reads as TGTGCCAGCAGCTCTACAGGCTACGAGCAGTACTTC. The chain has TRBV7-2 and TRBJ2-7; D might be TRBD1 (5 bases). The germline V and J ends were trimmed by 4 bases and 3 bases, with 7 bases remaining between them. This CDR3 contains 12 residues. Germline-derived CDR1 and CDR2 are SGHTA and FQGNSA.

The gene calls are TRBV11-2 and TRBJ2-6; the match to TRBD2 covers 12 bases. Germline loops: CDR1 SGHAT, CDR2 FQNNGV. The CDR3 loop spans 19 amino acids. Trimming took 5 bases from V and 6 from J; bases not matched to a gene: 14. CDR3 loop: CASSRSFGLAGREANVLTF. The CDR3 region has the DNA TGTGCCAGCAGCCGCTCCTTCGGACTAGCGGGAAGGGAGGCCAACGTCCTGACTTTC.